A selection of T cell receptor beta chains follows, all from one sample in a study of blood T cell repertoires in COVID-19. The table came from immunoSEQ multiplex PCR; TCRdb's copy has only in-frame clones and leaves some out. Of 200,000 to 250,000 clones listed, around 85% are singletons. Sequencing input: peripheral blood. All receptors derive from a woman aged 25 to 39 who had recovered from COVID-19. The CDR3 runs from the conserved cysteine through the conserved F or W. Fields, in order: V gene, J gene, CDR3 length, clone size, D gene, CDR3 protein, CDR3 DNA. D genes are given only for firm matches. Only some rows state a clone size, as once, few, many or a class for expanded clones.

v_call: TRBV6-4; j_call: TRBJ2-3; cdr3_length: 12; clone_size: NA; d_call: TRBD2; cdr3_aa: CASSDSGGTQYF; cdr3_nt: TGTGCCAGCAGTGATAGCGGGGGGACGCAGTATTTT
v_call: TRBV10-2; j_call: TRBJ2-5; cdr3_length: 16; clone_size: NA; d_call: TRBD2; cdr3_aa: CASSEGELAGKETQYF; cdr3_nt: TGCGCCAGCAGTGAGGGTGAACTAGCGGGTAAAGAGACCCAGTACTTC
v_call: TRBV7-2; j_call: TRBJ2-7; cdr3_length: 14; clone_size: NA; d_call: TRBD2; cdr3_aa: CASSFGGGAHEQYF; cdr3_nt: TGTGCCAGCAGCTTCGGCGGGGGGGCCCACGAGCAGTACTTC
v_call: TRBV4-1; j_call: TRBJ2-1; cdr3_length: 17; clone_size: NA; d_call: TRBD2; cdr3_aa: CASSQDKTAGAGNEQFF; cdr3_nt: TGCGCCAGCAGCCAAGATAAAACAGCGGGGGCGGGTAATGAGCAGTTCTTC
v_call: TRBV7-3; j_call: TRBJ1-1; cdr3_length: 13; clone_size: NA; d_call: NA; cdr3_aa: CASRTGPNTEAFF; cdr3_nt: TGTGCCAGCAGGACAGGTCCGAACACTGAAGCTTTCTTT
v_call: TRBV14; j_call: TRBJ2-2; cdr3_length: 15; clone_size: few; d_call: NA; cdr3_aa: CASSQVRALNGELFF; cdr3_nt: TGTGCCAGCAGCCAAGTACGCGCCCTTAACGGGGAGCTGTTTTTT
v_call: TRBV25-1; j_call: TRBJ2-5; cdr3_length: 16; clone_size: NA; d_call: NA; cdr3_aa: CASSESRLAGLETQYF; cdr3_nt: TGTGCCAGCAGTGAATCCCGGCTAGCAGGCCTCGAGACCCAGTACTTC
v_call: TRBV6-2/TRBV6-3; j_call: TRBJ1-5; cdr3_length: 17; clone_size: NA; d_call: NA; cdr3_aa: CASSYSVMIDSNQPQHF; cdr3_nt: TGTGCCAGCAGTTACTCGGTAATGATAGATAGCAATCAGCCCCAGCATTTT
v_call: TRBV6-4; j_call: TRBJ1-3; cdr3_length: 16; clone_size: NA; d_call: NA; cdr3_aa: CASRPPWAGSGNTIYF; cdr3_nt: TGTGCCAGCAGACCCCCCTGGGCGGGCTCTGGAAACACCATATATTTT
v_call: TRBV27; j_call: TRBJ1-3; cdr3_length: 18; clone_size: NA; d_call: TRBD1; cdr3_aa: CASSLEGTGLFSGNTIYF; cdr3_nt: TGTGCCAGCAGTTTAGAGGGGACAGGTCTATTCTCTGGAAACACCATATATTTT
v_call: TRBV27; j_call: TRBJ1-1; cdr3_length: 13; clone_size: few; d_call: NA; cdr3_aa: CASSSHMNTEAFF; cdr3_nt: TGTGCCAGCAGTTCCCACATGAACACTGAAGCTTTCTTT
v_call: TRBV19; j_call: TRBJ1-2; cdr3_length: 15; clone_size: NA; d_call: TRBD1; cdr3_aa: CASAGPIEGAYGYTF; cdr3_nt: TGTGCCAGCGCGGGCCCAATTGAGGGGGCCTATGGCTACACCTTC
v_call: TRBV4-3; j_call: TRBJ2-3; cdr3_length: 14; clone_size: NA; d_call: TRBD1; cdr3_aa: CASSQEQGAHTQYF; cdr3_nt: TGCGCCAGCAGCCAAGAGCAGGGGGCACATACGCAGTATTTT
v_call: TRBV19; j_call: TRBJ1-4; cdr3_length: 15; clone_size: NA; d_call: TRBD1; cdr3_aa: CASSIMGQGFEKLFF; cdr3_nt: TGTGCCAGTAGTATTATGGGACAGGGGTTTGAAAAACTGTTTTTT
v_call: TRBV2; j_call: TRBJ1-3; cdr3_length: 15; clone_size: NA; d_call: NA; cdr3_aa: CASSEGAHSGNTIYF; cdr3_nt: TGTGCCAGCAGTGAAGGGGCTCACTCTGGAAACACCATATATTTT
v_call: TRBV19; j_call: TRBJ2-7; cdr3_length: 14; clone_size: NA; d_call: TRBD1; cdr3_aa: CASSAGTGSYEQYF; cdr3_nt: TGTGCCAGTTCAGCCGGGACAGGTTCCTACGAGCAGTACTTC
v_call: TRBV7-2; j_call: TRBJ2-2; cdr3_length: 14; clone_size: NA; d_call: NA; cdr3_aa: CASSPRWQTGELFF; cdr3_nt: TGTGCCAGCAGCCCGCGGTGGCAAACCGGGGAGCTGTTTTTT
v_call: TRBV20-1; j_call: TRBJ2-7; cdr3_length: 14; clone_size: few; d_call: NA; cdr3_aa: CSASTGSETYEQYF; cdr3_nt: TGCAGTGCTAGTACAGGCTCTGAGACCTACGAGCAGTACTTC
v_call: TRBV15; j_call: TRBJ1-1; cdr3_length: 14; clone_size: NA; d_call: TRBD1; cdr3_aa: CATSTRTGTIEAFF; cdr3_nt: TGTGCCACCAGCACCCGGACAGGGACGATTGAAGCTTTCTTT
v_call: TRBV5-1; j_call: TRBJ1-3; cdr3_length: 15; clone_size: NA; d_call: TRBD1; cdr3_aa: CASSIIAGGRNTIYF; cdr3_nt: TGCGCCAGCAGCATAATCGCAGGGGGCCGAAACACCATATATTTT
v_call: TRBV5-1; j_call: TRBJ2-7; cdr3_length: 16; clone_size: NA; d_call: TRBD1; cdr3_aa: CASSPGAGGLNYEQYF; cdr3_nt: TGCGCCAGCAGCCCGGGCGCAGGGGGCCTCAACTACGAGCAGTACTTC
v_call: TRBV5-1; j_call: TRBJ1-6; cdr3_length: 14; clone_size: NA; d_call: NA; cdr3_aa: CASTDTGGNSPLHF; cdr3_nt: TGCGCCAGCACTGACACAGGAGGGAATTCACCCCTCCACTTT